Each of the 16 T cell receptor beta chains below was sequenced from the same sample in a study of T cells in narcolepsy. Libraries were prepared by immunoSEQ multiplex PCR; TCRdb keeps only in-frame clonotypes and omits some of them. Of 26,000 or so clones in the sample, around nine tenths are singletons; the top ten hold 1.1%. The specimen was CD45RA- memory CD4+ T cells from PBMCs. Source of these receptors: a human donor with narcolepsy.

Only one count was recorded for this clone. This sequence joins TRBV2 and TRBJ1-5; D is perhaps TRBD1 (5 bases). CDR3 length: 13 residues. V was clipped by 7 bases and J by 6 bases, with 13 bases between them. Germline CDR1 SNHLY, CDR2 FYNNEI. CDR3 DNA sequence: TGTGCCAGCAATGGAGGGGATGGTCAGCCCCAGCATTTT. This codes for CASNGGDGQPQHF.

The chain couples TRBV10-3 to TRBJ2-2; 8 bases align to TRBD1. The CDR3 spans 15 residues. The V segment lost 4 bases and the J segment 5 bases; nucleotides outside the gene matches: 6. Germline CDR1 is ENHRY and CDR2 is SYGVKD. This chain's CDR3 is CAISGAGGRTGELFF. CDR3 in DNA: TGTGCCATCAGTGGGGCAGGGGGCAGGACCGGGGAGCTGTTTTTT.

This rearrangement joins TRBV10-1 to TRBJ2-3, with D unclear. Germline V lookup: CDR1 WNHNN, CDR2 SYGVQD (reference sequence). The CDR3 runs to 15 residues. V lost 2 bases and J lost 4, with 13 bases in between. The CDR3, as DNA: TGCGCCAGCAGTGAGAACCCCTCGAAGGCAGATACGCAGTATTTT. Translation: CASSENPSKADTQYF.

The chain is built from TRBV6-6 and TRBJ1-1; tentative D call: TRBD1 (5 bases). Trimming took 7 bases from V and 2 from J, leaving 14 bases between them. Germline CDR1 reads MNHNY; CDR2 reads SVGAGI (reference sequence). This CDR3 is built from 14 residues. In nucleotides, the CDR3 is TGTGCCAGCACCCCCACAGGTCACAACACTGAAGCTTTCTTT. Translation: CASTPTGHNTEAFF.

V gene TRBV4-1 combines with J gene TRBJ1-2; 7 bases are shared with TRBD1. The CDR3 extends over 13 amino acids. Germline V lookup: CDR1 MGHRA, CDR2 YSYEKL. V lost 3 bases to trimming and J lost 8 bases; unmatched junction nucleotides: 6. DNA of the CDR3: TGCGCCAGCAGCCAGACAGGGTTGGGCGGCTACACCTTC. It translates to CASSQTGLGGYTF.

This clone was seen only a few times. The rearrangement links TRBV19 to TRBJ2-2, with 7 bases lining up with TRBD1. After removal of 4 bases from V and 7 bases from J, the junction contained 3 bases not matched to a gene. The CDR3 is 13 amino acids. CDR1 and CDR2 (germline): LNHDA, SQIVND (reference sequence). The CDR3 nucleotides are TGTGCCAGTAGTACGACAGGGAACGGGGAGCTGTTTTTT. It specifies CASSTTGNGELFF.

The chain couples TRBV10-1 to TRBJ2-2; the match to TRBD1 covers 9 bases. From germline, CDR1 is WNHNN and CDR2 SYGVQD (reference sequence). CDR3 size: 15 residues. V shed 3 bases, J shed 4 bases, and the junction held 3 bases outside the gene matches. The CDR3 DNA is TGCGCCAGCAGTGATCGGGACAGGGTCACCGGGGAGCTGTTTTTT. As protein: CASSDRDRVTGELFF.

This chain uses TRBV10-3 with TRBJ2-5; 7 nucleotides align to TRBD1. CDR1 is ENHRY, CDR2 SYGVKD, per germline. V lost 2 bases to trimming and J lost 11 bases; unmatched junction nucleotides: 11. This CDR3 has 14 amino acids. The CDR3 sequence: CAISERRDSESQYF. The CDR3 coding sequence is TGTGCCATCAGTGAGCGCCGGGACAGCGAGTCTCAGTACTTC.

The sample holds one count of this clone. The V and J genes are TRBV2 and TRBJ2-1; maybe TRBD1 (5 bases). The CDR3 is 13 residues long. Germline V gene data show CDR1 as SNHLY and CDR2 as FYNNEI. V lost 5 bases and J 6 bases, leaving 11 bases between the germline ends. CDR3 in amino acids: CASSLTGSNEQFF. In DNA form, the CDR3 reads TGTGCCAGCAGTCTCACAGGCTCCAATGAGCAGTTCTTC.

DNA for the CDR3: TGTGCCAGCAGTATGAATAGGCAAGAGACCCAGTACTTC. It is translated as CASSMNRQETQYF. This chain connects TRBV6-1 to TRBJ2-5, with no clear D. From germline, CDR1 is MNHNS and CDR2 SASEGT. The CDR3 is 13 amino acids. V lost 5 bases and J lost 2, with 9 bases in between.

The chain links TRBV18 to TRBJ2-7; D is ambiguous. Germline V gene sequence: CDR1 KGHSH, CDR2 LQKENI. This CDR3 spans 15 amino acids. Trimming removed 1 base from V and 1 base from J, with 11 bases in between. The CDR3 region has the DNA TGTGCCAGCTCACCACAGGGTTTAGGATCCTACGAGCAGTACTTC. Encoded protein: CASSPQGLGSYEQYF.

Only a few counts were recorded for this clone. The chain recombines TRBV21-1 with TRBJ2-1. TRBV21-1 is designated a pseudogene. The CDR3 has 14 amino acids. CDR3 nucleotide sequence: TGTGCCAGCAGCAAATATCTGGGGTACAATGAGCAGTTCTTC. Amino acids: CASSKYLGYNEQFF.

The V and J genes are TRBV21-1 and TRBJ2-6. TRBV21-1 counts as a pseudogene. The CDR3 consists of 19 residues. This CDR3 reads CASSKVGGGPRSGANVLTF. CDR3 bases: TGTGCCAGCAGCAAAGTAGGGGGAGGCCCTCGGTCTGGGGCCAACGTCCTGACTTTC.

The chain couples TRBV5-1 to TRBJ1-1; D gene unclear. Trimming left V 7 bases short and J 1 base short, with 20 bases between. CDR1 and CDR2 (germline): SGHRS, YFSETQ. The CDR3 runs 16 residues. The CDR3 loop reads CASLPGSGNPNTEAFF. The CDR3 DNA is TGCGCCAGCCTACCGGGGTCGGGGAATCCGAACACTGAAGCTTTCTTT.

The chain links TRBV2 to TRBJ1-1, with no clear D. Germline assignment: CDR1 SNHLY and CDR2 FYNNEI. Between the trimmed V and J ends, which lost 6 bases and 3 bases, there was a span of 8 bases. The CDR3 runs 12 residues. The CDR3 region has the DNA TGTGCCAGCAGAGAATCCTACACTGAAGCTTTCTTT. Its translation is CASRESYTEAFF.

V is TRBV5-1 and J is TRBJ1-1, with no clear D. In germline, CDR1 is SGHRS, CDR2 YFSETQ. The ends were cut back, 3 bases at V and 0 bases at J, with 12 bases in the middle. The CDR3 has 15 amino acids. Here the CDR3 reads CASSYRPTMNTEAFF. The DNA for the CDR3 is TGCGCCAGCAGCTATCGACCGACCATGAACACTGAAGCTTTCTTT.